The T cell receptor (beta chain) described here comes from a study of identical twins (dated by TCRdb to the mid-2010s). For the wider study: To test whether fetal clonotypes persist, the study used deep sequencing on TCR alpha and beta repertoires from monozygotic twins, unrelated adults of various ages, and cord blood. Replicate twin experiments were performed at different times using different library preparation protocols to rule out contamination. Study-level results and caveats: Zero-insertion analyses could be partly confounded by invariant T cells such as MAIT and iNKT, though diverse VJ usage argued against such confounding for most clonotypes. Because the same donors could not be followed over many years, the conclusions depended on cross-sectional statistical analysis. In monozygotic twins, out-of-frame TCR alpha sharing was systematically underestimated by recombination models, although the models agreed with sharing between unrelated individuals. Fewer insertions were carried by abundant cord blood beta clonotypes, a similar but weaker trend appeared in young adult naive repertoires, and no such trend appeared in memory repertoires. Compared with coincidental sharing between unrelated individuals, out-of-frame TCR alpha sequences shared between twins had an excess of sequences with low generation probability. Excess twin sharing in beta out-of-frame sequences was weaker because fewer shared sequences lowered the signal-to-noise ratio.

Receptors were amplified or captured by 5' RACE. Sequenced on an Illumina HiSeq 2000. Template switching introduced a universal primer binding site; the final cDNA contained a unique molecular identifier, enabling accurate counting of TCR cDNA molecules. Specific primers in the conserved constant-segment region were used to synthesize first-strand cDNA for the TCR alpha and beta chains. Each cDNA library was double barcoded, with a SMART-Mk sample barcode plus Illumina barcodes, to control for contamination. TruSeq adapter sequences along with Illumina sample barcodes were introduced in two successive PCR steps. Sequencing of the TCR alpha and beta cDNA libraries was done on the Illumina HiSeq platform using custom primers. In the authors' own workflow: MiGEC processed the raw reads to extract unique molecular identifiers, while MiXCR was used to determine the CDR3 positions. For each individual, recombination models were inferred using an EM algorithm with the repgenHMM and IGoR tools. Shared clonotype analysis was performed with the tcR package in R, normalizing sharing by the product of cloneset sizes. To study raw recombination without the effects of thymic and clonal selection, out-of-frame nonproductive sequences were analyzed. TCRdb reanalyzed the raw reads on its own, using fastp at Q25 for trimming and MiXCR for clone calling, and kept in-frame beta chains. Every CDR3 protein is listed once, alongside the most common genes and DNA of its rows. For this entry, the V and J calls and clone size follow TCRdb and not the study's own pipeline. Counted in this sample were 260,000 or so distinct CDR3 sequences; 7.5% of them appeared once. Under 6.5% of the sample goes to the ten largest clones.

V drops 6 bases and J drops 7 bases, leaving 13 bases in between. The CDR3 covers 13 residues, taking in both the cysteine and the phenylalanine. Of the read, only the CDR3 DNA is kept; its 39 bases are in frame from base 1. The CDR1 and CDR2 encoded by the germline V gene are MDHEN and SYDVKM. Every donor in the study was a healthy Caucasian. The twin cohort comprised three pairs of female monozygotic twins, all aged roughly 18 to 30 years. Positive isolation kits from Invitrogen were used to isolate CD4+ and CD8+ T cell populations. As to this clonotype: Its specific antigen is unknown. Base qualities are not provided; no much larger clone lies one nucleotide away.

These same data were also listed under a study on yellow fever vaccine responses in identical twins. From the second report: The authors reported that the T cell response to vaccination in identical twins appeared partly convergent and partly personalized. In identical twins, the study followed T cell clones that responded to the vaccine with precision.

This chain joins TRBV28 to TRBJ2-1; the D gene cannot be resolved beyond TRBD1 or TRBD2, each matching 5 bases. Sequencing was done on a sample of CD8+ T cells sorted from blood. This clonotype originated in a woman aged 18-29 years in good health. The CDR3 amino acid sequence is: CASRLWDENEQFF. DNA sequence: TGTGCCAGCAGGCTCTGGGACGAGAATGAGCAGTTCTTC.